This entry lists 23 T cell receptor beta chains sequenced from one sample in a study of human CD8 memory T cell subsets. UMI-labeled 5' RACE generated the TCR beta libraries. TCRdb reanalyzed the 5' RACE reads, giving one entry per CDR3 protein sequence and no DNA. This repertoire includes 9,900 or so distinct CDR3 sequences. What was sequenced was CD8+ stem-like memory T cells (TSCM and TCM) sorted from PBMCs. This sample's subset: stem-like memory CD8 T cells (TSTEM), CCR7+ PD-1- TIGIT-. The receptors here all came from a human donor in good health.

The genes are TRBV28 and TRBJ2-5; absent DNA, TCRdb's TRBD2 call cannot be checked. This CDR3 is built from 15 residues. Germline V gene data show CDR1 as MDHEN and CDR2 as SYDVKM. CDR3 residues: CASRWTSGRAETQYF.

This chain connects TRBV28 to TRBJ2-7; the D gene TCRdb calls, TRBD1, cannot be checked with no DNA. CDR1 and CDR2 from the germline V gene are MDHEN and SYDVKM. The CDR3 totals 13 residues. The CDR3 protein is CASSLTGSYEQYF. The full variable domain, rest sourced from reference TRBV28 and TRBJ2-7, is DVKVTQSSRYLVKRTGEKVFLECVQDMDHENMFWYRQDPGLGLRLIYFSYDVKMKEKGDIPEGYSVSREKKERFSLILESASTNQTSMYLCASSLTGSYEQYFGPGTRLTVT.

This clonotype registers medium-sized by frequency. The rearrangement links TRBV28 to TRBJ2-2; checking the TCRdb D call of TRBD1 is not possible without DNA. The CDR3 extends over 18 amino acids. Germline-derived CDR1 and CDR2 are MDHEN and SYDVKM. The CDR3 sequence: CASSFTPGHSVGTGELFF. The full variable domain, its missing parts supplied by reference TRBV28 and TRBJ2-2, is DVKVTQSSRYLVKRTGEKVFLECVQDMDHENMFWYRQDPGLGLRLIYFSYDVKMKEKGDIPEGYSVSREKKERFSLILESASTNQTSMYLCASSFTPGHSVGTGELFFGEGSRLTVL.

The chain is built from TRBV14 and TRBJ1-3. The germline V gene has CDR1 SGHDN and CDR2 FVKESK. This CDR3 has 14 amino acids. The CDR3 here is CASSQDVAGNTIYF.

The V call is TRBV4-1, the J call TRBJ2-2; with no DNA, the TCRdb D assignment of TRBD2 cannot be verified. The CDR3 runs to 16 residues. CDR1 MGHRA and CDR2 YSYEKL come from the germline V gene. CDR3 amino acids: CASSQVSQGQTGELFF.

The chain joins TRBV28 to TRBJ2-1; TCRdb calls TRBD1, which cannot be checked without DNA. The CDR3 covers 17 residues. The germline V gene has CDR1 MDHEN and CDR2 SYDVKM. The CDR3 is CASSSLWGASSYNEQFF.

This chain connects TRBV7-9 to TRBJ2-1; TCRdb selects TRBD1, and the lack of DNA leaves this call unchecked. Looked up from germline, CDR1 is SEHNR and CDR2 is FQNEAQ (reference sequence). The CDR3 has 13 residues. CDR3 in amino acids: CASSWTMNNEQFF.

The rearrangement joins TRBV27 to TRBJ1-1; as DNA is missing, the TRBD1 call by TCRdb cannot be tested. There are 14 residues in the CDR3. Germline CDR1 and CDR2: MNHEY and SMNVEV (reference sequence). The CDR3 protein is CASSLWTGQGEAFF.

The rearrangement links TRBV27 to TRBJ2-7; there is no DNA to check the TCRdb D call of TRBD2. This CDR3 is built from 13 residues. The germline V gene has CDR1 MNHEY and CDR2 SMNVEV (reference sequence). The CDR3 sequence: CASKRLAEYEQYF.

The chain joins TRBV6-2 or TRBV6-3 to TRBJ2-1; TCRdb gives TRBD1 as the D gene, but with no DNA this cannot be confirmed. Germline assignment: CDR1 MNHEY and CDR2 SVGEGT. This CDR3 is 13 amino acids long. CDR3 residues: CATEDRETNEQFF.

The chain carries TRBV5-5 and TRBJ2-3. Germline lookup yields CDR1 SGHKS and CDR2 YYEKEE (reference sequence). This CDR3 region has 14 residues. Here the CDR3 reads CASSLELYTDTQYF.

This rearrangement joins TRBV28 to TRBJ2-1; TCRdb reports TRBD2, a call that lacks DNA to check it against. There are 16 residues in the CDR3. Germline V gene data show CDR1 as MDHEN and CDR2 as SYDVKM. The CDR3: CASSFLTASGSYEQFF.

V usage is TRBV5-4 and J usage is TRBJ1-6. The CDR3 is 16 residues long. CDR1 and CDR2 (germline): SGHNT, YYREEE (reference sequence). CDR3 sequence: CASSLDVGSYNSPLHF.

V and J are TRBV6-6 and TRBJ2-1; the D call of TRBD1 rests on TCRdb alone, since no DNA is present to check it. Germline V lookup: CDR1 MNHNY, CDR2 SVGAGI (reference sequence). The CDR3 contains 14 residues. CDR3 sequence reads: CASSYAGALNEQFF.

This rearrangement joins TRBV7-9 to TRBJ1-2; the D call from TCRdb, TRBD1, cannot be confirmed without DNA. The CDR3 totals 16 residues. Germline-derived CDR1 and CDR2 are SEHNR and FQNEAQ (reference sequence). The CDR3 here is CASSFSRDRGMGGYTF.

V usage is TRBV9 and J usage is TRBJ2-1; the D gene TCRdb calls, TRBD1, cannot be checked with no DNA. This CDR3 contains 15 residues. Looked up from germline, CDR1 is SGDLS and CDR2 is YYNGEE. CDR3 region: CASSVDAGTGNEQFF.

The V and J genes are TRBV7-8 and TRBJ2-7; TCRdb's assignment of TRBD1 cannot be checked, as there is no DNA. The CDR3 contains 13 residues. Per germline, CDR1 SGHVS and CDR2 FQNEAQ. The CDR3 sequence: CASSPRGPVEQYF.

The V gene is TRBV28, the J gene TRBJ2-7; lacking DNA, the TRBD2 call made by TCRdb goes unchecked. Germline assignment: CDR1 MDHEN and CDR2 SYDVKM. CDR3 size: 15 residues. The CDR3 reads CASGQTSGRALEQYF. The full variable domain, in which reference TRBV28 and TRBJ2-7 provide the parts outside the CDR3, is DVKVTQSSRYLVKRTGEKVFLECVQDMDHENMFWYRQDPGLGLRLIYFSYDVKMKEKGDIPEGYSVSREKKERFSLILESASTNQTSMYLCASGQTSGRALEQYFGPGTRLTVT.

This chain connects TRBV11-2 to TRBJ2-7; TCRdb indicates TRBD2, and absent DNA this call remains unverified. In germline, CDR1 is SGHAT, CDR2 FQNNGV. This CDR3 is 15 amino acids long. The CDR3 spells CASLAASGSTGEQYF.

This chain joins TRBV2 and TRBJ2-2; TCRdb's D gene call, TRBD2, goes unchecked for lack of DNA. The germline V gene encodes CDR1 SNHLY and CDR2 FYNNEI. The CDR3 is 16 amino acids. The CDR3 is CASSGTSGSVTGELFF.

In terms of frequency, this clonotype is medium-sized. The chain is built from TRBV27 and TRBJ2-5; TCRdb picks TRBD1, but there is no DNA to check that call. The CDR3 has 13 amino acids. Germline CDR1 and CDR2: MNHEY and SMNVEV (reference sequence). CDR3 residues: CASSLAGTETQYF.

V usage is TRBV4-1 and J usage is TRBJ1-2; TCRdb designates TRBD1, a call that cannot be tested without DNA. The CDR3 runs 15 residues. Germline CDR1 and CDR2: MGHRA and YSYEKL. CDR3 sequence reads: CASSRQDRDGYGYTF.

This chain connects TRBV15 to TRBJ1-5; TCRdb's assignment of TRBD1 cannot be checked, as there is no DNA. CDR1 is LNHNV and CDR2 is YYDKDF in the germline V gene (reference sequence). This CDR3 spans 13 amino acids. CDR3 sequence: CATSPGLVQPQHF.